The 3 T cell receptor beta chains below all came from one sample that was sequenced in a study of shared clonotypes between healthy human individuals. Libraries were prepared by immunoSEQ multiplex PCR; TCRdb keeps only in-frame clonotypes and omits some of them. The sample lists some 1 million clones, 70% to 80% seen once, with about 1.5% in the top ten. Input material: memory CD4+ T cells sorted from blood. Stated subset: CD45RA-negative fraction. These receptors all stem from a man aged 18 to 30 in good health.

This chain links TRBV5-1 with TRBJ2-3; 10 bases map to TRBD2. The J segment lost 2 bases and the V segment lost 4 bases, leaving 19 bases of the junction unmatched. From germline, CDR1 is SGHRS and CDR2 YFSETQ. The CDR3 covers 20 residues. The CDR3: CASSGRDSGGPPLLTDTQYF. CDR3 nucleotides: TGCGCCAGCAGCGGACGGGATAGCGGGGGGCCACCCCTCCTCACAGATACGCAGTATTTT. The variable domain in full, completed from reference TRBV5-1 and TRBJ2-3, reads KAGVTQTPRYLIKTRGQQVTLSCSPISGHRSVSWYQQTPGQGLQFLFEYFSETQRNKGNFPGRFSGRQFSNSRSEMNVSTLELGDSALYLCASSGRDSGGPPLLTDTQYFGPGTRLTVL.

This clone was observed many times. CDR3 sequence: CASKEDLTLSPLHF. CDR3 coding DNA: TGTGCCAGCAAGGAGGATTTAACTTTGTCACCCCTCCACTTT. The gene calls are TRBV6-1 and TRBJ1-6; D ambiguous. Trimming cost V 7 bases and J 10 bases, with 17 bases left between them. The CDR3 is 14 residues long. Looked up from germline, CDR1 is MNHNS and CDR2 is SASEGT.

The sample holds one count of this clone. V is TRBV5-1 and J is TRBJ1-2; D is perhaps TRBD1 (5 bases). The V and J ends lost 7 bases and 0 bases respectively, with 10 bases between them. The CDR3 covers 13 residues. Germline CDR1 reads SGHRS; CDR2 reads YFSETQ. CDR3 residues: CASGGSTNYGYTF. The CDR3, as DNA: TGCGCCAGCGGGGGGTCAACTAACTATGGCTACACCTTC.